This T cell receptor (beta chain) appears in the sequencing data of a study of tumor and adjacent non-tumor tissue in lung cancer. Study-level information: Histology: about a dozen adenocarcinoma, a couple of squamous cell carcinoma, 1 small cell lung cancer.

In its sample, this clonotype was seen many times. Between the trimmed V and J ends, which lost 2 bases and 0 bases, there was a span of 9 bases. Germline-derived CDR1 and CDR2 are SGHRS and YFSETQ. The CDR3 loop spans 16 amino acids. Three rounds of nested PCR, following a modified ARM-PCR protocol, produced the TCRbeta library. In TCRdb, the multiplex PCR reads were re-called with MiXCR into one record per CDR3 protein. Counted here are approximately 62,000 distinct CDR3 sequences, about 56% occurring once; the ten biggest clones make up less than 35%. The template was RNA from unsorted bulk tissue. The normal lung tissue was taken more than 3 cm from the tumor edge.

The rearrangement uses TRBV5-1 and TRBJ1-6; perhaps TRBD1 as D (6 bases). This receptor was obtained from a man aged 65-85 years with non-small cell lung cancer. Sequencing was done on a sample of distant non-tumor lung tissue. The CDR3 sequence: CASSLTGSSYNSPLHF. CDR3 DNA sequence: TGCGCCAGCAGCTTAACAGGGAGCTCCTATAATTCACCCCTCCACTTT.